These 15 T cell receptor beta chains originate from one sample sequenced in a study of T-cell memory formation after mild COVID-19. TCRdb re-analysed the 5' RACE reads in MiXCR, keeping a single row per CDR3 protein. The profile shows around 310,000 distinct CDR3 sequences, 20% to 25% of them singletons. The specimen sequenced was PBMCs or a T cell subset sorted from them (not recorded which). The receptors shown here come from a man younger than 35 who had mild COVID-19 (a few samples of this study predate the infection). Cell type and time point are not known.

The table lists this clonotype with a few counts. The V call is TRBV5-1, the J call TRBJ2-2; a weak D match, TRBD1 (5 bases). The CDR3 sequence is 15 residues long. Germline V gene lookup returns CDR1 SGHRS and CDR2 YFSETQ. The V end lost 3 bases, the J end lost 6 bases, and 15 bases lay between the germline ends. Here the CDR3 reads CASSSTGQVPGELFF. DNA of the CDR3: TGCGCCAGCAGCTCCACAGGTCAGGTTCCCGGGGAGCTGTTTTTT.

This clonotype was counted between two and nine times. The rearrangement joins TRBV5-6 to TRBJ2-3, with D tentatively TRBD1 (5 bases). Germline CDR1 reads SGHDT; CDR2 reads YYEEEE. The CDR3 spans 16 residues. Trimming took 4 bases from V and 1 from J, leaving 16 bases between them. CDR3 nucleotide sequence: TGTGCCAGCAGCCCCGGCAGGGTTGGCGGCACAGATACGCAGTATTTT. It yields the protein CASSPGRVGGTDTQYF. The full variable domain, with the rest looked up from reference TRBV5-6 and TRBJ2-3, is DAGVTQSPTHLIKTRGQQVTLRCSPKSGHDTVSWYQQALGQGPQFIFQYYEEEERQRGNFPDRFSGHQFPNYSSELNVNALLLGDSALYLCASSPGRVGGTDTQYFGPGTRLTVL.

DNA for the CDR3: TGTGCCACCAGTGACGGACAGGGAGGAATAGATACGCAGTATTTT. This translates into CATSDGQGGIDTQYF. The chain combines TRBV24-1 with TRBJ2-3, with TRBD1 matching over 8 bases. Per germline, CDR1 KGHDR and CDR2 SFDVKD. The CDR3 has 15 amino acids. Trimming took 4 bases from V and 5 from J; bases not matched to a gene: 7.

This chain connects TRBV28 to TRBJ2-5, with D unresolved. V was shortened by 3 bases and J by 1 base, with 6 bases between the two germline ends. The V gene's germline CDR1 is MDHEN and CDR2 SYDVKM. This CDR3 is 13 amino acids long. The CDR3 reads CASSFESQETQYF. The CDR3 nucleotides are TGTGCCAGCAGTTTTGAGAGCCAAGAGACCCAGTACTTC.

This clonotype came up a few times. This sequence joins TRBV9 and TRBJ2-3; 14 bases map to TRBD2. Germline V gene data show CDR1 as SGDLS and CDR2 as YYNGEE. The CDR3 sequence is 16 residues long. V was clipped by 2 bases and J by 3 bases; unmatched bases: 2. The CDR3 protein is CASSVGTSGGTDTQYF. In nucleotides, the CDR3 is TGTGCCAGCAGCGTTGGGACTAGCGGGGGTACAGATACGCAGTATTTT.

The genes are TRBV5-1 and TRBJ2-5, with 7 bases identical to TRBD1. CDR3 length: 15 amino acids. V lost 3 bases to trimming and J lost 2 bases; unmatched junction nucleotides: 7. The germline V gene encodes CDR1 SGHRS and CDR2 YFSETQ. CDR3 in amino acids: CASSWTTGIQETQYF. Here the CDR3 DNA reads TGCGCCAGCAGCTGGACGACAGGGATTCAAGAGACCCAGTACTTC.

V is TRBV6-2 or TRBV6-3 and J is TRBJ2-1, with 7 bases identical to TRBD2. This CDR3 spans 15 amino acids. With 6 bases clipped from V and 3 bases from J, the junction kept 8 bases outside the gene matches. The V gene's germline CDR1 is MNHEY and CDR2 SVGEGT. The CDR3 here is CASSVPGGRYNEQFF. CDR3 in DNA: TGTGCCAGCAGCGTTCCGGGGGGACGCTACAATGAGCAGTTCTTC.

This clonotype was seen a handful of times. The rearrangement links TRBV5-1 to TRBJ2-1, with 7 bases aligning to TRBD2. Unmatched junction bases numbered 6, after V lost 0 bases and J lost 12 bases. Germline values: CDR1 SGHRS, CDR2 YFSETQ. The CDR3 runs to 13 residues. In DNA form, the CDR3 reads TGCGCCAGCAGCTTGGCCGGGAGGAGTAGGCAGTTCTTC. It yields the protein CASSLAGRSRQFF.

There are a few counts of this clonotype. V and J are TRBV5-1 and TRBJ1-4; D call uncertain. This CDR3 region has 16 residues. V was shortened by 1 base and J by 2 bases, with 12 bases between the two germline ends. Per the germline V gene, CDR1 is SGHRS and CDR2 is YFSETQ. The CDR3 is CASSLTGAGTNEKLFF. As DNA, the CDR3 is TGCGCCAGCAGCTTGACGGGTGCCGGCACTAATGAAAAACTGTTTTTT. The whole variable domain, remainder taken from reference TRBV5-1 and TRBJ1-4, is KAGVTQTPRYLIKTRGQQVTLSCSPISGHRSVSWYQQTPGQGLQFLFEYFSETQRNKGNFPGRFSGRQFSNSRSEMNVSTLELGDSALYLCASSLTGAGTNEKLFFGSGTQLSVL.

The CDR3 nucleotides read TGTGCCAGCAGCTTAGGCAAAGGGAGCAATCAGCCCCAGCATTTT. Translation gives CASSLGKGSNQPQHF. J is TRBJ1-5 and V is TRBV7-2; D not certain. The CDR3 length is 15 residues. Trimming cost V 1 base and J 1 base, with 8 bases left between them. Per germline, CDR1 SGHTA and CDR2 FQGNSA.

This clonotype has only a few counts. The rearrangement uses TRBV7-9 and TRBJ2-1, with TRBD2 matching 10 bases. Germline loops: CDR1 SEHNR, CDR2 FQNEAQ (reference sequence). This CDR3 is 20 amino acids long. V shed 0 bases, J shed 0 bases, and the junction held 11 bases outside the gene matches. CDR3 nucleotides: TGTGCCAGCAGCTTAGCAGAAGCGGGGGGGACTTGGAGCTCCTACAATGAGCAGTTCTTC. Its translation: CASSLAEAGGTWSSYNEQFF.

The chain is built from TRBV4-1 and TRBJ2-4; D is unresolved. The CDR3 length is 21 residues. Germline values: CDR1 MGHRA, CDR2 YSYEKL. Trimming took 1 base from V and 0 from J, leaving 25 bases between them. The CDR3 DNA sequence: TGCGCCAGCAGCCAAGGGTTTCTTGCGTCCAGGCCAAAGGTAGCCAAAAACATTCAGTACTTC. Amino acid sequence: CASSQGFLASRPKVAKNIQYF.

This sequence joins TRBV7-6 and TRBJ1-6, with D perhaps TRBD1 (6 bases). The length of the CDR3 is 15 residues. Germline CDR1 is SGHVS and CDR2 is FNYEAQ. V lost 6 bases and J lost 2, with 11 bases in between. The CDR3 DNA follows: TGTGCCAGCAGTTGGGAGGGGGCCTATAATTCACCCCTCCACTTT. Protein: CASSWEGAYNSPLHF. The whole variable domain, filled in from reference TRBV7-6 and TRBJ1-6, reads GAGVSQSPRYKVTKRGQDVALRCDPISGHVSLYWYRQALGQGPEFLTYFNYEAQQDKSGLPNDRFSAERPEGSISTLTIQRTEQRDSAMYRCASSWEGAYNSPLHFGNGTRLTVT.

The J gene is TRBJ2-5, the V gene TRBV7-2, with D perhaps matching TRBD1 (5 bases). Germline loops: CDR1 SGHTA, CDR2 FQGNSA. The CDR3 spans 13 residues. The ends were cut back, 5 bases at V and 2 bases at J, with 9 bases in the middle. The DNA for the CDR3 is TGTGCCAGCAGCATTGGACAACAAGAGACCCAGTACTTC. This codes for CASSIGQQETQYF.

The V and J genes are TRBV3-1 and TRBJ2-5, with D perhaps TRBD2 (5 bases). Trimming pared 6 bases from V and 7 bases from J, leaving 9 bases between. The germline gives CDR1 LGHDT, CDR2 YNNKEL (reference sequence). This CDR3 is built from 11 residues. CDR3 loop: CASRTMGTQYF. CDR3 sequence (DNA): TGTGCCAGCAGGACTATGGGGACCCAGTACTTC.